The 16 T cell receptor beta chains in this list originate from one sample, sequenced in a study of blood T cell repertoires in COVID-19. The assay was immunoSEQ multiplex PCR, and TCRdb's table has in-frame clones only and misses some. The repertoire has about 150,000 clones, 80% to 90% of them found once; the top ten carry around 3.5%. The specimen sequenced was peripheral blood. The receptors were sampled from a man in his 70s with acute or convalescent COVID-19.

The chain uses TRBV7-2 and TRBJ2-5; the D gene is possibly TRBD1 (6 bases). V lost 5 bases to trimming and J lost 9 bases, with 16 bases between them. The CDR3 covers 13 residues. Germline V gene sequence: CDR1 SGHTA, CDR2 FQGNSA. CDR3 region: CASSPPRKGAQYF. The CDR3 DNA is TGTGCCAGCAGCCCACCGCGGAAGGGGGCCCAGTACTTC.

This clone was counted a few times. The J gene is TRBJ1-5, the V gene TRBV4-3; TRBD1 aligns across 7 bases. The junction had 0 bases not matched to a gene; V was cut back by 2 bases and J by 2 bases. The CDR3 sequence is 14 residues long. Germline V gene data show CDR1 as LGHNA and CDR2 as YSLEER. The DNA for the CDR3 is TGCGCCAGCAGCCAACAGGGGGGCAATCAGCCCCAGCATTTT. It yields the protein CASSQQGGNQPQHF.

The chain couples TRBV2 to TRBJ1-6, with 10 positions matching TRBD1. The CDR3 has 15 amino acids. Germline lookup yields CDR1 SNHLY and CDR2 FYNNEI. The trim removed 3 bases at V and 7 bases at J, leaving 3 bases unmatched. CDR3 sequence reads: CASSELGQGNSPLHF. The CDR3 region has the DNA TGTGCCAGCAGTGAGCTGGGACAGGGGAATTCACCCCTCCACTTT.

The gene calls are TRBV24-1 and TRBJ2-2; TRBD2 aligns across 13 bases. The CDR3 consists of 13 residues. Looked up from germline, CDR1 is KGHDR and CDR2 is SFDVKD. The ends lost 9 bases at V and 6 bases at J; junction bases unmatched: 0. The CDR3 reads CATGLAGAGELFF. The CDR3 region has the DNA TGTGCCACCGGACTAGCGGGAGCCGGGGAGCTGTTTTTT.

As to this clone: This CDR3 is also generated by other DNA sequences in the sample. The chain carries TRBV7-2 and TRBJ2-7; D is unresolved. The CDR3 extends over 13 amino acids. Looked up from germline, CDR1 is SGHTA and CDR2 is FQGNSA. V lost 5 bases and J lost 4, with 12 bases in between. This CDR3 reads CASSPGTVYEQYF. CDR3 DNA sequence: TGTGCCAGCAGCCCAGGTACAGTTTACGAGCAGTACTTC.

J is TRBJ1-1 and V is TRBV4-3, with a possible D match to TRBD1 (5 bases). Deletions cut 1 base from V and 5 bases from J, with 11 bases between. CDR3 length: 14 residues. Germline loops: CDR1 LGHNA, CDR2 YSLEER. CDR3 sequence: CASSQVNRGTEAFF. The CDR3 bases are TGCGCCAGCAGCCAAGTGAATCGGGGGACTGAAGCTTTCTTT.

The chain recombines TRBV10-1 with TRBJ1-1; D is possibly TRBD1 (5 bases). Per germline, CDR1 WNHNN and CDR2 SYGVQD (reference sequence). This CDR3 has 15 amino acids. V lost 0 bases, J lost 5 bases, and 13 bases lay in between. CDR3 nucleotides: TGCGCCAGCAGTGAGTCCATCGCGGGGGGGACTGAAGCTTTCTTT. It codes for CASSESIAGGTEAFF.

CDR3 nucleotides: TGTGCCAGCAGCCCTCAGGGGAACACTGAAGCTTTCTTT. It encodes CASSPQGNTEAFF. The chain joins TRBV7-9 to TRBJ1-1; tentatively, D is TRBD1 (5 bases). From germline, CDR1 is SEHNR and CDR2 FQNEAQ (reference sequence). V was cut by 5 bases and J by 1 base, with 8 bases left in between. The CDR3 is made up of 13 amino acids. The variable domain in full, with the rest retrieved from reference TRBV7-9 and TRBJ1-1, is DTGVSQNPRHKITKRGQNVTFRCDPISEHNRLYWYRQTLGQGPEFLTYFQNEAQLEKSRLLSDRFSAERPKGSFSTLEIQRTEQGDSAMYLCASSPQGNTEAFFGQGTRLTVV.

The chain carries TRBV9 and TRBJ1-5, with a possible D match to TRBD1 (5 bases). This CDR3 contains 18 residues. Germline-derived CDR1 and CDR2 are SGDLS and YYNGEE. The ends were cut back, 0 bases at V and 3 bases at J, with 19 bases in the middle. The CDR3 spells CASSVALFREGANQPQHF. DNA of the CDR3: TGTGCCAGCAGCGTAGCTTTGTTCAGGGAGGGAGCCAATCAGCCCCAGCATTTT.

This chain uses TRBV2 with TRBJ1-2; 7 nucleotides agree with TRBD1. CDR1 is SNHLY, CDR2 FYNNEI, per germline. This CDR3 spans 15 amino acids. V lost 5 bases and J lost 6; bases outside the gene matches: 12. The CDR3 here is CASSPGTAGLDGYTF. The DNA of the CDR3 is TGTGCCAGCAGTCCCGGGACAGCCGGCTTAGATGGCTACACCTTC.

The V and J genes are TRBV24-1 and TRBJ2-3; 9 bases agree with TRBD1. Germline CDR1 reads KGHDR; CDR2 reads SFDVKD. Trimming removed 2 bases from V and 4 bases from J; junction bases left unmatched: 3. CDR3 length: 15 residues. CDR3 sequence (DNA): TGTGCCACCAGTGATTCCGGGACAGGGCCAGATACGCAGTATTTT. Encoded protein: CATSDSGTGPDTQYF.

The rearrangement joins TRBV24-1 to TRBJ2-2, with D possibly TRBD2 on 6 matching bases. V dropped 3 bases and J dropped 6 bases, with 10 bases sitting between them. CDR1 KGHDR and CDR2 SFDVKD come from the germline V gene. The CDR3 extends over 14 amino acids. The CDR3 sequence: CATSDRGYSGELFF. In nucleotides, the CDR3 is TGTGCCACCAGTGATCGGGGGTATTCCGGGGAGCTGTTTTTT.

The chain combines TRBV4-3 with TRBJ2-7; 9 bases agree with TRBD1. The V gene end was trimmed by 3 bases and the J gene end by 1 base; junction bases not matched to a gene: 4. Per the germline V gene, CDR1 is LGHNA and CDR2 is YSLEER. This CDR3 comprises 15 residues. CDR3 sequence: CASSHLQGASYEQYF. CDR3 nucleotides: TGCGCCAGCAGCCACTTACAGGGGGCGTCCTACGAGCAGTACTTC.

V usage is TRBV9 and J usage is TRBJ2-3; 10 bases match TRBD1. V dropped 2 bases and J dropped 1; count of bases not matched to a gene: 4. CDR3 size: 16 residues. Germline V gene sequence: CDR1 SGDLS, CDR2 YYNGEE. This CDR3 reads CASSVSGTGGTDTQYF. DNA for the CDR3: TGTGCCAGCAGCGTCTCCGGGACAGGGGGCACAGATACGCAGTATTTT.

This clone was detected once. Germline is not matched at one junction end, which may reflect a read error. The chain carries TRBV27 and TRBJ2-1; possibly TRBD2 for D (6 bases). The length of the CDR3 is 15 residues. Germline V CDR1 and CDR2: MNHEY, SMNVEV (reference sequence). CDR3 sequence (DNA): TGTGCCAGCAGTGTATCGGAGGGGTCCTACAATGAGCAGTTCTTC. Translation: CASSVSEGSYNEQFF.

The chain links TRBV6-1 to TRBJ2-3; TRBD2 matches 10 bases. This CDR3 region has 16 residues. V shed 2 bases and J 3 bases; nucleotides not matched to a gene: 5. Germline assignment: CDR1 MNHNS and CDR2 SASEGT. Written as DNA, the CDR3 is TGTGCCAGCAGTGAAACCCCTAGCGGGGGAACAGATACGCAGTATTTT. Amino acids: CASSETPSGGTDTQYF.